One and the same sample provided the 12 T cell receptor beta chains below, sequenced in a study of T cell changes during pregnancy in multiple sclerosis. Sequencing was performed with immunoSEQ multiplex PCR; in TCRdb, only in-frame clones are kept and a portion is missing. The sample includes over 35,000 clones, around 92% of them seen just once. The specimen was CD8+ T cells from peripheral blood mononuclear cells, collected in the third trimester of pregnancy. The receptors shown here come from a female donor with multiple sclerosis, enrolled in a pregnancy study.

The gene calls are TRBV7-2 and TRBJ2-7, with 7 positions matching TRBD1. This CDR3 has 14 amino acids. CDR1 is SGHTA and CDR2 is FQGNSA in the germline V gene. V trimming: 8 bases; J trimming: 0 bases; junction bases outside the gene matches: 7. CDR3: CASSGQQSSYEQYF. As DNA, the CDR3 is TGTGCCAGCTCGGGACAGCAATCCTCCTACGAGCAGTACTTC.

V gene TRBV28 combines with J gene TRBJ2-7; TRBD2 agrees at 10 bases. This CDR3 comprises 15 residues. V lost 1 base and J lost 10; bases outside the gene matches: 10. Germline V gene data show CDR1 as MDHEN and CDR2 as SYDVKM. CDR3: CASSLFGPSGSRQYF. CDR3 DNA sequence: TGTGCCAGCAGTTTATTTGGCCCTAGCGGGAGTCGTCAGTACTTC.

V gene TRBV4-3 combines with J gene TRBJ1-1, with 8 bases that match TRBD1. The CDR3 consists of 15 residues. The V and J ends lost 1 base and 9 bases, in that order; junction bases with no gene match: 10. Germline V gene data show CDR1 as LGHNA and CDR2 as YSLEER. CDR3 protein: CASSQGGTGGHQAFF. CDR3 in DNA: TGCGCCAGCAGCCAAGGGGGGACAGGTGGCCACCAAGCTTTCTTT.

J is TRBJ2-7 and V is TRBV5-1, with 7 bases matching TRBD1. From germline, CDR1 is SGHRS and CDR2 YFSETQ. This CDR3 region has 15 residues. V lost 4 bases and J lost 3; bases outside the gene matches: 10. The CDR3 spells CASSSVGQIYYEQYF. The CDR3 region has the DNA TGCGCCAGCAGCAGTGTGGGACAGATCTACTACGAGCAGTACTTC.

J is TRBJ1-2 and V is TRBV7-9; TRBD1 is a possible D gene (5 bases). V lost 5 bases, J lost 7 bases, and 11 bases lay in between. The CDR3 length is 12 residues. Germline CDR1 SEHNR, CDR2 FQNEAQ (reference sequence). The CDR3 is CASSPGGFGYTF. CDR3 coding DNA: TGTGCCAGCAGCCCCGGGGGTTTTGGCTACACCTTC.

Written as DNA, the CDR3 is TGTGCCAGCAGCTTAGCCAGGGGGACAGGGTTTTCGGGAAACTATGGCTACACCTTC. Amino acid sequence: CASSLARGTGFSGNYGYTF. The rearrangement uses TRBV7-9 and TRBJ1-2; TRBD1 agrees at 9 bases. The germline gives CDR1 SEHNR, CDR2 FQNEAQ (reference sequence). The CDR3 extends over 19 amino acids. The junction had 13 bases not matched to a gene; V was cut back by 0 bases and J by 2 bases.

The chain has TRBV5-1 and TRBJ2-3, with D tentatively TRBD2 (6 bases). The CDR3 totals 16 residues. Germline V gene lookup returns CDR1 SGHRS and CDR2 YFSETQ. V lost 4 bases and J lost 0, with 15 bases in between. The CDR3 bases are TGCGCCAGCAGCCCGGACTACCGTTCTAGCACAGATACGCAGTATTTT. This gives the protein CASSPDYRSSTDTQYF.

The genes are TRBV10-3 and TRBJ2-1; TRBD1 matches at 7 bases. The germline V gene encodes CDR1 ENHRY and CDR2 SYGVKD. After removal of 6 bases from V and 0 bases from J, the junction contained 5 bases not matched to a gene. The CDR3 spans 15 residues. The CDR3 loop is CAIRIGDSSYNEQFF. The DNA of the CDR3 is TGTGCCATCAGGATCGGGGACAGCTCCTACAATGAGCAGTTCTTC.

The CDR3 sequence: CASSQGGRDGGYSNQPQHF. Here the CDR3 DNA reads TGCGCCAGCAGCCAAGGGGGCAGGGACGGGGGGTATAGCAATCAGCCCCAGCATTTT. This chain links TRBV4-1 with TRBJ1-5, with D possibly matching TRBD1 (5 bases). The CDR3 is 19 amino acids. The ends were cut back, 1 base at V and 0 bases at J, with 19 bases in the middle. The germline V gene encodes CDR1 MGHRA and CDR2 YSYEKL.

V usage is TRBV4-1 and J usage is TRBJ2-7; tentatively, D is TRBD2 (6 bases). The germline gives CDR1 MGHRA, CDR2 YSYEKL. The CDR3 has 15 residues. The germline V and J ends were trimmed by 3 bases and 5 bases, with 17 bases remaining between them. In DNA form, the CDR3 reads TGCGCCAGCAGCCAGGAGGGGTCAGGGCGGCACGAGCAGTACTTC. Its translation: CASSQEGSGRHEQYF.

This chain joins TRBV7-9 and TRBJ2-7, with 7 nucleotides matching TRBD2. The germline V gene encodes CDR1 SEHNR and CDR2 FQNEAQ (reference sequence). J lost 0 bases, V lost 3 bases, and 2 bases had no gene match. The CDR3 length is 14 residues. DNA for the CDR3: TGTGCCAGCAGCTTGACTAGCAGCTCCTACGAGCAGTACTTC. This sequence encodes CASSLTSSSYEQYF.

V is TRBV7-2 and J is TRBJ2-5; TRBD2 agrees at 10 bases. Germline lookup yields CDR1 SGHTA and CDR2 FQGNSA. J lost 2 bases, V lost 1 base, and 7 bases had no gene match. The CDR3 is 17 residues long. CDR3 residues: CASSLDETSGFQETQYF. The CDR3 DNA sequence: TGTGCCAGCAGCTTAGACGAGACTAGCGGGTTTCAAGAGACCCAGTACTTC.